This TCR beta chain was captured by sequencing in a study of human T cells and chemical hapten exposure. Background on the study: Variability of per-sample TCR yields stemmed mainly from small differences in pooled library volume. Study-wide findings and caveats: The donors suffered from alopecia, so their immune response may not match that of healthy people.

A single record per CDR3 protein comes from TCRdb applying MiXCR to the RACE reads. The table includes 55,000 to 85,000 distinct CDR3 sequences, approximately 9.8% detected once. In this sample, this clonotype turned up many times. The antigen remains unidentified. The time point here: patch test 1, 2 weeks after DPC sensitization. Treatment denoted: therapeutic diphenylcyclopropenone sensitization with weekly scalp DPC. Blood draws came first, before each patch test. Sequenced material: whole blood, taken in connection with sensitization to the hapten diphenylcyclopropenone (DPC). The TCR sequence derives from a woman aged 35 to 49 with alopecia areata. Some clones in this sample may be carry-over from other donors' samples.

The CDR3 protein is CSARVLDNQPQHF. CDR3 nucleotides: TGCAGTGCTAGAGTACTAGATAATCAGCCCCAGCATTTT. This rearrangement joins TRBV20-1 to TRBJ1-5; no clear D. The ends were cut back, 1 base at V and 4 bases at J, with 8 bases in the middle. Germline CDR1 DFQATT, CDR2 SNEGSKA (reference sequence). The length of the CDR3 is 13 residues.